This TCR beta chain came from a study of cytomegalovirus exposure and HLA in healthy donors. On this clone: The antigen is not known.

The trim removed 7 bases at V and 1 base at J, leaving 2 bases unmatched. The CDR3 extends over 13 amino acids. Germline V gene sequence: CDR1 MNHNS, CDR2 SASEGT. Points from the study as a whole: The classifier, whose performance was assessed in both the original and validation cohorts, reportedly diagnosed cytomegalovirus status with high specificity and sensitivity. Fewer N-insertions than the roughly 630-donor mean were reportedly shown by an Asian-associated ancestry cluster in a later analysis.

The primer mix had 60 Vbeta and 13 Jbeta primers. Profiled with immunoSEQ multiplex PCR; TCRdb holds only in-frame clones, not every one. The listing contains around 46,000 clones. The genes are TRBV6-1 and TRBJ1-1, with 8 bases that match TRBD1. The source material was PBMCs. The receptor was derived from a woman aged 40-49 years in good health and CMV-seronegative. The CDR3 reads CASTDRGNTEAFF. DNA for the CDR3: TGTGCCAGCACTGACAGGGGGAACACTGAAGCTTTCTTT.